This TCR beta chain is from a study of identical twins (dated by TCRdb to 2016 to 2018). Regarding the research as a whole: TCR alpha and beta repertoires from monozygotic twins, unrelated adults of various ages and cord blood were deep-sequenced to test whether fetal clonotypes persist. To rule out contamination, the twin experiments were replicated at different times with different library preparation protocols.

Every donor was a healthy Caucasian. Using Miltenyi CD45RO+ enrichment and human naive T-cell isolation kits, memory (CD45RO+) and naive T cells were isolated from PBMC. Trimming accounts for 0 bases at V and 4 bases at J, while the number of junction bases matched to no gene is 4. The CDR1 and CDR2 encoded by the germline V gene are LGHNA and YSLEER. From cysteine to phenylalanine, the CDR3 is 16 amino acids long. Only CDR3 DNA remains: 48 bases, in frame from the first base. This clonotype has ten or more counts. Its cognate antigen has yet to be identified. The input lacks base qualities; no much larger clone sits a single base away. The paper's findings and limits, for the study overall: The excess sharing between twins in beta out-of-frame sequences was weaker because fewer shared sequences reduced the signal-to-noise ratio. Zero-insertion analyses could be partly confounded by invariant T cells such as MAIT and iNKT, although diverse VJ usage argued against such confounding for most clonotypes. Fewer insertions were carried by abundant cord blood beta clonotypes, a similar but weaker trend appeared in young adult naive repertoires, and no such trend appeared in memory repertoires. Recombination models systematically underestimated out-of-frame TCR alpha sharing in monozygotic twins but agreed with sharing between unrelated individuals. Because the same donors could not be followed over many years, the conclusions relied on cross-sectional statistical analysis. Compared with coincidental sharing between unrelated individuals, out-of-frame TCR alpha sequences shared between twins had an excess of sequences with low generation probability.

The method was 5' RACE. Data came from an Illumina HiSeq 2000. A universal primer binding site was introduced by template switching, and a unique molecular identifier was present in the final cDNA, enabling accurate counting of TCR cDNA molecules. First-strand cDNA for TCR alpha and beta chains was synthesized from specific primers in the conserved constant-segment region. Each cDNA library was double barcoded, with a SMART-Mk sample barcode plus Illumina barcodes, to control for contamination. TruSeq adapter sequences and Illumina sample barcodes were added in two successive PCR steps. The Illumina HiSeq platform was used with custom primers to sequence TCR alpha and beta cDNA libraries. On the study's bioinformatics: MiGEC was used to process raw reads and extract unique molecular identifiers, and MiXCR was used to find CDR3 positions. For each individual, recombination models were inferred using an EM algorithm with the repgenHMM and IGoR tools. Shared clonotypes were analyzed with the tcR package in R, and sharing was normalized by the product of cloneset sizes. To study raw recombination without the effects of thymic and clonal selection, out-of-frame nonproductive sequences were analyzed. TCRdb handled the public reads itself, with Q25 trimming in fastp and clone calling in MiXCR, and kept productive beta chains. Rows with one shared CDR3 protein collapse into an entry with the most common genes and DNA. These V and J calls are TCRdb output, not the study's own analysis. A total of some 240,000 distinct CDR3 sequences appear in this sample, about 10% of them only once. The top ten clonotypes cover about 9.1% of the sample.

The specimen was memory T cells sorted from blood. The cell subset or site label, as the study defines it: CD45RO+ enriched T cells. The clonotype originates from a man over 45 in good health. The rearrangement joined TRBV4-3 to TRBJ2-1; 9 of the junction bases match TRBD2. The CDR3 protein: CASSQDLAGAYNEQFF. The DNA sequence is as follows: TGCGCCAGCAGCCAAGATTTAGCGGGAGCGTACAATGAGCAGTTCTTC.